The 15 T cell receptor beta chains listed next were all sequenced from one sample in a study of T cell responses to AZD1222 COVID-19 vaccine. Only in-frame clones appear in the TCRdb table, and some are missing; sequencing was by immunoSEQ multiplex PCR. Here the sample spans under 130,000 clones, around 76% being singletons. Sequenced here: peripheral blood, sampled on day 0 of AZD1222 vaccination. These receptors all come from an adult in good health.

The chain recombines TRBV10-1 with TRBJ1-2, with 8 bases aligning to TRBD1. CDR3 length equals 14 residues. Germline assignment: CDR1 WNHNN and CDR2 SYGVQD (reference sequence). Unmatched junction bases numbered 3, after V lost 4 bases and J lost 2 bases. Written as DNA, the CDR3 is TGCGCCAGCAGTGGACAGGGGCGGAACTATGGCTACACCTTC. The encoded protein is CASSGQGRNYGYTF.

J is TRBJ2-5 and V is TRBV10-1; 10 bases line up with TRBD1. The length of the CDR3 is 14 residues. V lost 5 bases and J lost 5; bases outside the gene matches: 5. Germline lookup yields CDR1 WNHNN and CDR2 SYGVQD (reference sequence). The chain's CDR3 is CASSRDRGSETQYF. The CDR3 bases are TGCGCCAGCAGTCGGGACAGGGGATCGGAGACCCAGTACTTC.

This chain connects TRBV4-1 to TRBJ2-7; D is undetermined. CDR3 length: 16 residues. CDR1 is MGHRA and CDR2 is YSYEKL in the germline V gene. Trimming removed 1 base at V and 0 bases at J, with 13 bases between. CDR3 DNA sequence: TGCGCCAGCAGCCAAGTCGATATGGGGTTCTCCTACGAGCAGTACTTC. Translation gives CASSQVDMGFSYEQYF.

The chain employs TRBV7-9 and TRBJ2-7; D is ambiguous. The CDR3 extends over 13 amino acids. CDR1 is SEHNR and CDR2 is FQNEAQ in the germline V gene (reference sequence). V dropped 5 bases and J dropped 3 bases, with 11 bases sitting between them. CDR3 protein: CASSTPDRYEQYF. CDR3 nucleotide sequence: TGTGCCAGCAGCACACCGGACCGCTACGAGCAGTACTTC.

This chain uses TRBV7-9 with TRBJ1-4; D gene uncertain. CDR1 SEHNR and CDR2 FQNEAQ come from the germline V gene (reference sequence). Trimming removed 1 base from V and 6 bases from J, with 12 bases in between. The CDR3 extends over 15 amino acids. The CDR3 loop reads CASSLGRLRDEKLFF. CDR3 DNA: TGTGCCAGCAGCTTAGGCCGGTTACGAGATGAAAAACTGTTTTTT.

The V gene is TRBV4-1, the J gene TRBJ2-1; no clear D gene. Germline CDR1 reads MGHRA; CDR2 reads YSYEKL. This CDR3 is 12 amino acids long. The V gene lost 4 bases and the J gene lost 6 bases, with 7 bases spanning the gap. The CDR3 sequence is CASSRTFNEQFF. CDR3 nucleotide sequence: TGCGCCAGCAGCCGGACCTTCAATGAGCAGTTCTTC.

This chain joins TRBV5-1 and TRBJ2-1; no firm D call. CDR1 and CDR2 from the germline V gene are SGHRS and YFSETQ. This CDR3 has 14 amino acids. Trimming removed 1 base from V and 5 bases from J, with 10 bases in between. CDR3 in amino acids: CASSLPRYDNEQFF. In DNA, the CDR3 is TGCGCCAGCAGCTTGCCCCGGTACGACAATGAGCAGTTCTTC.

This clone has just a few counts. The rearrangement joins TRBV29-1 to TRBJ2-2; possibly TRBD1 for D (5 bases). V shed 2 bases and J shed 2 bases, with 21 bases lying between them. Looked up from germline, CDR1 is SQVTM and CDR2 is ANQGSEA. The CDR3 consists of 18 residues. The CDR3 is CSVEIGGLWGGNTGELFF. In DNA form, the CDR3 reads TGCAGCGTTGAAATAGGCGGTCTATGGGGCGGCAACACCGGGGAGCTGTTTTTT.

V usage is TRBV18 and J usage is TRBJ2-3; 9 nucleotides match TRBD1. Germline V gene data show CDR1 as KGHSH and CDR2 as LQKENI. V shed 0 bases, J shed 4 bases, and the junction held 8 bases outside the gene matches. The CDR3 loop spans 17 amino acids. The CDR3 region is CASSPPVGTGISDTQYF. The CDR3, as DNA: TGTGCCAGCTCACCACCGGTAGGGACAGGGATATCAGATACGCAGTATTTT. Filled out from reference TRBV18 and TRBJ2-3, the complete variable domain reads NAGVMQNPRHLVRRRGQEARLRCSPMKGHSHVYWYRQLPEEGLKFMVYLQKENIIDESGMPKERFSAEFPKEGPSILRIQQVVRGDSAAYFCASSPPVGTGISDTQYFGPGTRLTVL.

The sample holds one count of this clone. This chain connects TRBV5-8 to TRBJ1-2; the D gene is possibly TRBD1 (5 bases). Trimming cost V 5 bases and J 4 bases, with 12 bases left between them. Germline assignment: CDR1 SGHTS and CDR2 YDEGEE. The CDR3 contains 13 residues. CDR3 sequence (DNA): TGTGCCAGCAGTTCCAGGGTTGGCTATGGCTACACCTTC. Protein sequence: CASSSRVGYGYTF. The full variable domain, completed using reference TRBV5-8 and TRBJ1-2, is EAGVTQSPTHLIKTRGQQATLRCSPISGHTSVYWYQQALGLGLQFLLWYDEGEERNRGNFPPRFSGRQFPNYSSELNVNALELEDSALYLCASSSRVGYGYTFGSGTRLTVV.

J is TRBJ1-1 and V is TRBV9, with 8 bases identical to TRBD1. CDR3 length equals 14 residues. Germline-derived CDR1 and CDR2 are SGDLS and YYNGEE. V lost 3 bases to trimming and J lost 1 base; unmatched junction nucleotides: 2. CDR3 loop: CASSETGANTEAFF. In nucleotides, the CDR3 is TGTGCCAGCAGCGAGACAGGGGCGAACACTGAAGCTTTCTTT.

This sequence joins TRBV14 and TRBJ1-2; D call uncertain. The CDR3 sequence is 13 residues long. In germline, CDR1 is SGHDN, CDR2 FVKESK. Between the trimmed V and J ends, which lost 6 bases and 4 bases, there was a span of 12 bases. The CDR3 is CASRHSAGYGYTF. The CDR3 bases are TGTGCCAGCAGGCACTCAGCGGGCTATGGCTACACCTTC.

This chain connects TRBV19 to TRBJ1-1, with D unclear. Trimming took 4 bases from V and 4 from J, leaving 7 bases between them. Germline lookup yields CDR1 LNHDA and CDR2 SQIVND (reference sequence). The CDR3 covers 12 residues. The CDR3 DNA follows: TGTGCCAGTAGTACATGGGGCACTGAAGCTTTCTTT. It codes for CASSTWGTEAFF.

The gene calls are TRBV4-3 and TRBJ1-3; TRBD1 is a possible D gene (6 bases). The CDR3 extends over 15 amino acids. V was trimmed by 1 base and J by 5 bases, leaving 12 bases between them. CDR1 is LGHNA, CDR2 YSLEER, per germline. In DNA form, the CDR3 reads TGCGCCAGCAGCCAAGCCGTGGGGGGCAGAAACACCATATATTTT. Protein: CASSQAVGGRNTIYF.

The chain links TRBV5-4 to TRBJ2-7; 13 bases are a match to TRBD2. Germline CDR1 is SGHNT and CDR2 is YYREEE (reference sequence). The CDR3 runs to 16 residues. V lost 0 bases, J lost 5 bases, and 5 bases stayed unmatched. CDR3 loop: CASSLAGLAGLDEQYF. The CDR3 DNA follows: TGTGCCAGCAGCTTGGCGGGACTAGCGGGGTTGGACGAGCAGTACTTC.